The entry below describes one T cell receptor (beta chain). Combined were second doses at about 4 or about 12 weeks. These data are taken from a study of T cell responses to AZD1222 COVID-19 vaccine. Method: immunoSEQ multiplex PCR; TCRdb's copy keeps in-frame clones and lacks some. The table has more than 150,000 clones, nearly 95% seen once. The trim removed 1 base at V and 4 bases at J, leaving 8 bases unmatched. CDR1 SGHTA and CDR2 FQGNSA come from the germline V gene. The CDR3 contains 18 residues. This receptor was obtained from an adult who received the AZD1222 COVID-19 vaccine. Sequenced here: peripheral blood, sampled 28 days after the second AZD1222 dose. The chain is built from TRBV7-2 and TRBJ2-6; 9 bases fit TRBD2. The DNA of the CDR3 is TGTGCCAGCAGCTTAGTTTGGACTAGCGCCTCCGGGGCCAACGTCCTGACTTTC. Amino acid sequence: CASSLVWTSASGANVLTF. Full variable domain (remainder filled in from reference TRBV7-2 and TRBJ2-6): GAGVSQSPSNKVTEKGKDVELRCDPISGHTALYWYRQSLGQGLEFLIYFQGNSAPDKSGLPSDRFSAERTGGSVSTLTIQRTQQEDSAVYLCASSLVWTSASGANVLTFGAGSRLTVL.